This T cell receptor beta chain comes out of a study of blood T cell repertoires in COVID-19. Study-level information: Acute-phase and convalescent COVID-19 samples originated in the United States, Italy and Spain. PBMCs, B-cell-depleted T cells, or T cells provided the cDNA or gDNA that made up the material.

As originally analysed: How many nucleated cells were present was estimated from reference gene primer amplification. Sequenced by immunoSEQ multiplex PCR; TCRdb stores in-frame clones only, minus some. Clone size and V and J calls were adopted from that table, with D and trimming inferred from the DNA. Of under 250,000 clones in the sample, less than 85% were seen once. V was cut by 1 base and J by 4 bases, with 13 bases left in between. The CDR3 consists of 15 residues. Germline loops: CDR1 LGHDT, CDR2 YNNKEL (reference sequence). Material: peripheral blood. The TCR comes from a woman between 70 and 85 years old with acute or convalescent COVID-19. This rearrangement joins TRBV3-1 (or the pseudogene TRBV3-2) to TRBJ1-1, with D possibly TRBD1 on 6 matching bases. The CDR3 is CASSQVLGGFTEAFF. In DNA form, the CDR3 reads TGTGCCAGCAGCCAAGTACTAGGGGGTTTCACTGAAGCTTTCTTT.